This T cell receptor beta chain comes out of a study of T cell changes during pregnancy in multiple sclerosis. This CDR3 is 14 amino acids long. The germline V gene encodes CDR1 SEHNR and CDR2 FQNEAQ (reference sequence). V shed 7 bases and J 4 bases; nucleotides not matched to a gene: 5. Here immunoSEQ multiplex PCR was the method, and the copy in TCRdb shows in-frame clones only, minus some. This table holds 90,000 to 120,000 clones, roughly 90% found once. The input for sequencing was peripheral blood, taken in the third trimester of pregnancy. The source is a female donor in good health, enrolled as a control in a pregnancy study. V is TRBV7-9 and J is TRBJ2-2; 8 bases map to TRBD2. The CDR3: CASNSGLATGELFF. CDR3 DNA: TGTGCCAGCAATTCTGGACTAGCCACCGGGGAGCTGTTTTTT.